Each of the 8 T cell receptor beta chains below was sequenced from the same sample in a study of CD8 T cells in Susac syndrome. With random hexamers, roughly 0.45 to 1 ug RNA was reverse transcribed. TCRdb used MiXCR to reprocess the immunoSEQ multiplex PCR reads, holding one entry per CDR3 protein. The sample carries under 55,000 distinct CDR3 sequences, 93% recorded once. The specimen was CD8+ T cells from PBMCs. These receptors were obtained from a human donor with multiple sclerosis.

The genes are TRBV6-5 and TRBJ1-6; possibly TRBD1 for D (6 bases). This CDR3 comprises 16 residues. Germline V gives CDR1 MNHEY, CDR2 SVGAGI. The V end lost 0 bases, the J end lost 10 bases, and 16 bases lay between the germline ends. The CDR3 loop reads CASSYSGPTGGSPLHF. CDR3 nucleotide sequence: TGTGCCAGCAGTTACTCAGGTCCCACCGGGGGCTCACCCCTCCACTTT.

The chain is built from TRBV9 and TRBJ2-7; D unclear. The germline V gene encodes CDR1 SGDLS and CDR2 YYNGEE. The CDR3 has 12 amino acids. Trimming removed 4 bases at V and 4 bases at J, with 9 bases between. CDR3 coding DNA: TGTGCCAGCAGCCCTGGGTCGTACGAGCAGTACTTC. Its translation: CASSPGSYEQYF.

V gene TRBV4-3 combines with J gene TRBJ1-3, with unresolved D. In germline, CDR1 is LGHNA, CDR2 YSLEER. CDR3 length: 17 residues. V gave up 0 bases and J gave up 7 bases, with 19 bases separating them. The CDR3 DNA sequence: TGCGCCAGCAGCCAAGATTCAGGCGATCGACCGTTGAACACCATATATTTT. The encoded protein is CASSQDSGDRPLNTIYF.

The chain carries TRBV2 and TRBJ2-2, with TRBD2 as a possible D gene (7 bases). This CDR3 region has 15 residues. Germline V gene lookup returns CDR1 SNHLY and CDR2 FYNNEI. Trimming took 5 bases from V and 6 from J, leaving 16 bases between them. CDR3 region: CASSFRGGPPGELFF. Written as DNA, the CDR3 is TGTGCCAGCAGTTTTCGCGGGGGCCCTCCCGGGGAGCTGTTTTTT.

This chain links TRBV6-5 with TRBJ1-5; TRBD1 is a possible D gene (6 bases). The V gene lost 4 bases and the J gene lost 0 bases, with 10 bases spanning the gap. The germline gives CDR1 MNHEY, CDR2 SVGAGI. The CDR3 has 15 residues. The CDR3 here is CASSSRGLSNQPQHF. The CDR3 DNA reads as TGTGCCAGCAGTTCCCGGGGGCTTAGCAATCAGCCCCAGCATTTT.

The rearrangement links TRBV15 to TRBJ2-2, with TRBD2 identical over 7 bases. This CDR3 region has 17 residues. Trimming removed 5 bases from V and 1 base from J; junction bases left unmatched: 10. CDR1 LNHNV and CDR2 YYDKDF come from the germline V gene (reference sequence). The CDR3, as DNA: TGTGCCACCAGCCCACCAGGAGGGAGGGGGAACACCGGGGAGCTGTTTTTT. This sequence encodes CATSPPGGRGNTGELFF.

J is TRBJ2-1 and V is TRBV7-3, with 9 bases matching TRBD1. The CDR3 has 14 residues. The germline CDR1 and CDR2 sequences are SGHTA and FQGTGA. V shed 5 bases, J shed 6 bases, and the junction held 5 bases outside the gene matches. The DNA for the CDR3 is TGTGCCAGCAGCATCGGGACAGGGATCAATGAGCAGTTCTTC. This encodes CASSIGTGINEQFF.

The chain has TRBV7-6 and TRBJ1-1, with unresolved D. Trimming removed 5 bases at V and 2 bases at J, with 6 bases between. The CDR3 extends over 12 amino acids. The germline V gene encodes CDR1 SGHVS and CDR2 FNYEAQ. The CDR3 protein is CASSPINTEAFF. Here the CDR3 DNA reads TGTGCCAGCAGCCCCATAAACACTGAAGCTTTCTTT.